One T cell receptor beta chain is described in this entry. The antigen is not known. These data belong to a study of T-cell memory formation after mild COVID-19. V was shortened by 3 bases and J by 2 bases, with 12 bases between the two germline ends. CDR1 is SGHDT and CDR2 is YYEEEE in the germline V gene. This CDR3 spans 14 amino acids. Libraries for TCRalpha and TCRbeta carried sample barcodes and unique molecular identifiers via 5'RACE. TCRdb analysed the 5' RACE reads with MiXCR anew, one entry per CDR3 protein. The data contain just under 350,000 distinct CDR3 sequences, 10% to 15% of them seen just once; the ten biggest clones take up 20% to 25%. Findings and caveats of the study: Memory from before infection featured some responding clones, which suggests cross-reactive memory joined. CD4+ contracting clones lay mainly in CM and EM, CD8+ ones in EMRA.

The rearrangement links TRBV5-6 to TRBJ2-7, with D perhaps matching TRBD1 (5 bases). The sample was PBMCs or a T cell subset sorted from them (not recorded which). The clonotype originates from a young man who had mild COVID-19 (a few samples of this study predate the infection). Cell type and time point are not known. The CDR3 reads CASSSSGRTYEQYV. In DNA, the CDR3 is TGTGCCAGCAGCTCCTCAGGGCGGACCTACGAGCAGTACGTC.